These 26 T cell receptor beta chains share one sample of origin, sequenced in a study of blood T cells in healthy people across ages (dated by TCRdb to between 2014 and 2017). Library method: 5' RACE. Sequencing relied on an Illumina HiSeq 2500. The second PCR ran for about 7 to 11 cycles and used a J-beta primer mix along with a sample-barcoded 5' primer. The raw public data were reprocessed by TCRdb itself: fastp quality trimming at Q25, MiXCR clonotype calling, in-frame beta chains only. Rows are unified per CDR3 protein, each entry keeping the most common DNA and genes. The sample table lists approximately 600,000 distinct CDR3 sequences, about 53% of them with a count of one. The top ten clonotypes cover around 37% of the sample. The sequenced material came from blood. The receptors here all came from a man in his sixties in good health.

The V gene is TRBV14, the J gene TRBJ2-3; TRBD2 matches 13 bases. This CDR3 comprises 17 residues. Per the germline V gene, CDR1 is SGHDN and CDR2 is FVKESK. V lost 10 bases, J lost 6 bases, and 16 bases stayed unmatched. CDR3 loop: CANSTSGGALDTDTQYF. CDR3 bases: TGTGCCAACTCAACTAGCGGGGGGGCCTTGGACACGGATACGCAGTATTTT.

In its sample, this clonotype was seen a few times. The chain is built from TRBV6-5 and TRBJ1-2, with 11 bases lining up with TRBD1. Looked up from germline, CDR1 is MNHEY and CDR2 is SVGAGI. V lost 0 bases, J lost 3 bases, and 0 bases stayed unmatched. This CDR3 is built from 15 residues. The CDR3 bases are TGTGCCAGCAGTTACTCGGGACAGGGGGACTATGGCTACACCTTC. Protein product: CASSYSGQGDYGYTF.

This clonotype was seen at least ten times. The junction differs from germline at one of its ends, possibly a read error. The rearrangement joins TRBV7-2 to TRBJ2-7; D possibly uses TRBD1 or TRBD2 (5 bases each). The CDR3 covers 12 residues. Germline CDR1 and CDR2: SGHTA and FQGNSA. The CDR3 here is CASSSGPYEQYF. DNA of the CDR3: TGCGCCAGCAGCTCGGGACCCTACGAGCAGTACTTC.

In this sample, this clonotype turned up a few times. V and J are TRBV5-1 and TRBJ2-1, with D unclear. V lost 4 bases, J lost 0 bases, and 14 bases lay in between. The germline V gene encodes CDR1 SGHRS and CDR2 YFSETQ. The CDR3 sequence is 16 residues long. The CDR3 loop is CASSPEPVSSYNEQFF. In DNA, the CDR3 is TGCGCCAGCAGCCCCGAACCGGTGAGCTCCTACAATGAGCAGTTCTTC.

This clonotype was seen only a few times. In DNA, the CDR3 is TGTGCCAGCAGTTTGGCGTCGGGAGGGACCCAGTACTTC. Residues: CASSLASGGTQYF. The rearrangement joins TRBV12-3 or TRBV12-4 to TRBJ2-5; 7 positions match TRBD2. The length of the CDR3 is 13 residues. V was pared by 3 bases and J by 7 bases, with 5 bases of the junction left unmatched.

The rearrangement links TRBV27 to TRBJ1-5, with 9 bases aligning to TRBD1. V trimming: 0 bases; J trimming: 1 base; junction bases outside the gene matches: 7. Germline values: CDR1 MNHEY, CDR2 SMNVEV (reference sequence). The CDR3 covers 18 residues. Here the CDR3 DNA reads TGTGCCAGCAGTTTATCATCCCGGGGACAGGGAAGCAATCAGCCCCAGCATTTT. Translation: CASSLSSRGQGSNQPQHF.

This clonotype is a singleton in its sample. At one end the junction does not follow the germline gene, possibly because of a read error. The chain's CDR3 is CVSSLGGGAAQETQYF. Written as DNA, the CDR3 is TGCGTCAGCAGCTTGGGAGGGGGGGCGGCACAAGAGACCCAGTACTTC. The chain uses TRBV5-1 and TRBJ2-5, with D tentatively TRBD2 (7 bases). Germline assignment: CDR1 SGHRS and CDR2 YFSETQ. This CDR3 has 16 amino acids.

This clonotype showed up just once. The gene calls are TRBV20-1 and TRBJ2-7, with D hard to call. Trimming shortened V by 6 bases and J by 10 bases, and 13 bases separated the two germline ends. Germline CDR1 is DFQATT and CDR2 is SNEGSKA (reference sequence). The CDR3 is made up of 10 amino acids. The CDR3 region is CSAWLVTQYF. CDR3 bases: TGCAGTGCCTGGTTGGTAACCCAGTACTTC.

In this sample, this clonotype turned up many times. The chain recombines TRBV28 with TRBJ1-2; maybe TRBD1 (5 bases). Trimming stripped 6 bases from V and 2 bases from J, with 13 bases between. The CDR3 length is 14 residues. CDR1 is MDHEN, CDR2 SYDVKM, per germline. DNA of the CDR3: TGTGCCAGCAGCCAATCGGGACGGAACTATGGCTACACCTTC. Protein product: CASSQSGRNYGYTF.

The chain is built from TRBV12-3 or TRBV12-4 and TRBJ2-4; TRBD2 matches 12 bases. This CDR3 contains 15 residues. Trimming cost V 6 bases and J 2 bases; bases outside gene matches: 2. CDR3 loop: CASRLAGGPKNIQYF. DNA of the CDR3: TGTGCCAGCAGACTAGCGGGGGGCCCCAAAAACATTCAGTACTTC.

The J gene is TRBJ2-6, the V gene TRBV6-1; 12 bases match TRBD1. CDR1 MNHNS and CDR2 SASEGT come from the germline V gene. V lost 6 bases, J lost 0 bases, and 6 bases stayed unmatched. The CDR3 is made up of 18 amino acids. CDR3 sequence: CASSRLGQGASGANVLTF. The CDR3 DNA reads TGTGCCAGCAGCAGGTTGGGACAGGGGGCCTCTGGGGCCAACGTCCTGACTTTC.

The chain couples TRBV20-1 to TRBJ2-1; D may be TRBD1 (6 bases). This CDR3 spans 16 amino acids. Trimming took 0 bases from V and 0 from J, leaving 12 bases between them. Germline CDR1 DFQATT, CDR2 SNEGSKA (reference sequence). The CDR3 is CSARDPGTSSYNEQFF. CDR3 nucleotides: TGCAGTGCTAGAGATCCTGGGACATCCTCCTACAATGAGCAGTTCTTC.

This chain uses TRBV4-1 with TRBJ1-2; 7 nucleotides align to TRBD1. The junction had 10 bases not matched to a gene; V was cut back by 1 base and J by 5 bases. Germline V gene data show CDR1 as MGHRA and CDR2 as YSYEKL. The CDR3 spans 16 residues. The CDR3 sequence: CASSQGIVGQMYGYTF. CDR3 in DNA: TGCGCCAGCAGCCAAGGGATCGTGGGACAGATGTATGGCTACACCTTC.

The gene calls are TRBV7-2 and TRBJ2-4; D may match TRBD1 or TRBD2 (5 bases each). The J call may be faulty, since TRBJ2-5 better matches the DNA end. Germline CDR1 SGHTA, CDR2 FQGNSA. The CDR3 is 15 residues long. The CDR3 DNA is TGTGCCAGCAGCTTAGGACTACGAAACAGGGAGACCCAGTACTTC. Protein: CASSLGLRNRETQYF.

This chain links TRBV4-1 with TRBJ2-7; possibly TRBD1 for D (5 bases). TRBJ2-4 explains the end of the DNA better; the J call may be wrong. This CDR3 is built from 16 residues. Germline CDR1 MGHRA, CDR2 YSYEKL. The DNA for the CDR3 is TGCGCCAGCAGCCCCTACAGGCAGATTGGTAAAAACATTCAGTACTTC. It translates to CASSPYRQIGKNIQYF.

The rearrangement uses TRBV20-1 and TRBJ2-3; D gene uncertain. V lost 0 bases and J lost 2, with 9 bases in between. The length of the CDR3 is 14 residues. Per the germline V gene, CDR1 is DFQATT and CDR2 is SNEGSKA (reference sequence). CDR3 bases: TGCAGTGCTAGAGAAGAACGGATCACAGATACGCAGTATTTT. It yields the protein CSAREERITDTQYF.

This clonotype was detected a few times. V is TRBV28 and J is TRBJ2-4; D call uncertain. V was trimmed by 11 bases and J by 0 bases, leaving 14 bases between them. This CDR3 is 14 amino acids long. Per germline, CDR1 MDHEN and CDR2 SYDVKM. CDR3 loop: CAGTATLAKNIQYF. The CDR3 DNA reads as TGTGCCGGAACAGCCACCTTAGCCAAAAACATTCAGTACTTC. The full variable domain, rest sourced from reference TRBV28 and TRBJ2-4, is DVKVTQSSRYLVKRTGEKVFLECVQDMDHENMFWYRQDPGLGLRLIYFSYDVKMKEKGDIPEGYSVSREKKERFSLILESASTNQTSMYLCAGTATLAKNIQYFGAGTRLSVL.

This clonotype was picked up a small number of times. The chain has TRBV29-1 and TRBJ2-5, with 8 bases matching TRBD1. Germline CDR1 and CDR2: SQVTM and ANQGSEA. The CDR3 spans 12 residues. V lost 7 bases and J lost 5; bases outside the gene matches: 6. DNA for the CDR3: TGCAGCGCTGAGACAGGGGACGAGACCCAGTACTTC. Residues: CSAETGDETQYF.

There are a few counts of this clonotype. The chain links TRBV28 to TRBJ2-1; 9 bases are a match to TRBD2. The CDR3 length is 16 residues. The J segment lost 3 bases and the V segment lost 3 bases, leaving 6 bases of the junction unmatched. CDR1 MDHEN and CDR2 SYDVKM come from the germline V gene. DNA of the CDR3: TGTGCCAGCAGTTTCGGTTTAGCGGGGGTCTACAATGAGCAGTTCTTC. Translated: CASSFGLAGVYNEQFF.

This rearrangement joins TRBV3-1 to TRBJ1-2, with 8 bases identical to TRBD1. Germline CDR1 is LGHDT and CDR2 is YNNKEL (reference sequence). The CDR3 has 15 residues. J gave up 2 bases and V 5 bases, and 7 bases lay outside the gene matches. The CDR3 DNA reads TGTGCCAGCAGCTACCGGACAGGGTGGAACTATGGCTACACCTTC. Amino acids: CASSYRTGWNYGYTF.

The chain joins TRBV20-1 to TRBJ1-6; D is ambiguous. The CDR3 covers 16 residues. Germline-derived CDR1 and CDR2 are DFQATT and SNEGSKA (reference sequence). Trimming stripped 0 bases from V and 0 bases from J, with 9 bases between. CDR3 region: CSARDNRGSYNSPLHF. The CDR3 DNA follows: TGCAGTGCTAGAGATAACCGGGGCTCCTATAATTCACCCCTCCACTTT.

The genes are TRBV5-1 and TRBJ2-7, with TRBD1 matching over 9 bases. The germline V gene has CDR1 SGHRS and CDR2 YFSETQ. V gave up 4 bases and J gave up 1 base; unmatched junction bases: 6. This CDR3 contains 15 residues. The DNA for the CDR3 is TGCGCCAGCAGCAAATTAGGGACAGGGTCCTACGAGCAGTACTTC. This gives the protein CASSKLGTGSYEQYF.

The CDR3 DNA reads as TGTGCCAGCAGTTTATTTGATCAGTCAAAACTGTTTTTT. This gives the protein CASSLFDQSKLFF. The chain has TRBV12-3 or TRBV12-4 and TRBJ1-4; D not resolved. V was trimmed by 2 bases and J by 10 bases, leaving 11 bases between them. The CDR3 is 13 residues long.

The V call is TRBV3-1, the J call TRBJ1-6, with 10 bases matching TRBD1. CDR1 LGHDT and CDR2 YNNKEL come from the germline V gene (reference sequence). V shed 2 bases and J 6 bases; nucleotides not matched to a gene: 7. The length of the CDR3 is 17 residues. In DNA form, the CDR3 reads TGTGCCAGCAGCCAAAACGCCGGGACAGGGGTTAATTCACCCCTCCACTTT. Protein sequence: CASSQNAGTGVNSPLHF.

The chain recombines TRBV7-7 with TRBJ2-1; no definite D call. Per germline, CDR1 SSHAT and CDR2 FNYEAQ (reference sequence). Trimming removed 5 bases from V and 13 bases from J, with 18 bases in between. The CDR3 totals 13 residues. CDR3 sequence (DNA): TGTGCCAGCAGCCCCGTTTTACCCAAGACCCAGTTCTTC. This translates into CASSPVLPKTQFF.

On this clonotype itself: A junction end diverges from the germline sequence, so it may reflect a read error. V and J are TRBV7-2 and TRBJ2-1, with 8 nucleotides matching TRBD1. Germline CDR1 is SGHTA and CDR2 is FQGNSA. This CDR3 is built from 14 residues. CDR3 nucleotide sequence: TGCGCCAGCAGCCCGGGACAGGTATACAATGAGCAGTTCTTC. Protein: CASSPGQVYNEQFF.